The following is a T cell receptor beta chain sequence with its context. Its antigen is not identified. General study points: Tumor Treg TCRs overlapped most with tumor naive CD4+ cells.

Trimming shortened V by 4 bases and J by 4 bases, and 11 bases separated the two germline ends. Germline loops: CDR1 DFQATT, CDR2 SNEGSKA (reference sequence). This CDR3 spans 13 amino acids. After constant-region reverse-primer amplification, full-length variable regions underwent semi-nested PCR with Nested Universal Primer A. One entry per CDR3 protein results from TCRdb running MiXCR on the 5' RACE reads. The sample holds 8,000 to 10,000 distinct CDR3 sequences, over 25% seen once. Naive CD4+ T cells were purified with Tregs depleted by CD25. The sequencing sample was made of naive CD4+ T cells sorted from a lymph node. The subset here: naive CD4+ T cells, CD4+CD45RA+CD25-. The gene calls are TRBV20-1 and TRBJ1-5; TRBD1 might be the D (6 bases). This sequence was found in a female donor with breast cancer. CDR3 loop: CSAKGEANQPQHF. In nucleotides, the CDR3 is TGCAGTGCTAAGGGGGAGGCAAATCAGCCCCAGCATTTT.